The TCR beta chain described here comes from a study of T cells expressing NK-cell markers. Study-wide background: Sorted CD3+CD56-NKG2C+, CD3+CD56+NKG2C- and CD3+CD56+NKG2C+ T cells were the source of the TCR beta repertoires. Seven donors tested HCMV-seropositive and one tested seronegative among the eight sequenced.

Regarding the study as a whole: HCMV specificity of expanded NKG2C+ T cell clones remained unclear. The contribution of dominant NKG2C+ clonotypes to CD8+ T cells in six donors was roughly 1.0-7.0%.

This CDR3 has 17 amino acids. Germline values: CDR1 KGHSH, CDR2 LQKENI. TCRdb reprocessed the 5' RACE reads, with one entry per CDR3 protein and no DNA. There are a few hundred thousand distinct CDR3 sequences in the sample, with under 6.5% held by the top ten. On this clonotype: The target antigen is unknown.

The clonotype was recovered from a man aged 18-69 years in good health. The V gene is TRBV18, the J gene TRBJ2-2; TCRdb reports TRBD1, a call that lacks DNA to check it against. Sequenced material: blood T cells: a sorted CD56 or NKG2C T cell subset, CD4+ or CD8+ T cells, or bulk PBMC T cells (not recorded which). CDR3 sequence: CASSPLPGRANTGELFF.